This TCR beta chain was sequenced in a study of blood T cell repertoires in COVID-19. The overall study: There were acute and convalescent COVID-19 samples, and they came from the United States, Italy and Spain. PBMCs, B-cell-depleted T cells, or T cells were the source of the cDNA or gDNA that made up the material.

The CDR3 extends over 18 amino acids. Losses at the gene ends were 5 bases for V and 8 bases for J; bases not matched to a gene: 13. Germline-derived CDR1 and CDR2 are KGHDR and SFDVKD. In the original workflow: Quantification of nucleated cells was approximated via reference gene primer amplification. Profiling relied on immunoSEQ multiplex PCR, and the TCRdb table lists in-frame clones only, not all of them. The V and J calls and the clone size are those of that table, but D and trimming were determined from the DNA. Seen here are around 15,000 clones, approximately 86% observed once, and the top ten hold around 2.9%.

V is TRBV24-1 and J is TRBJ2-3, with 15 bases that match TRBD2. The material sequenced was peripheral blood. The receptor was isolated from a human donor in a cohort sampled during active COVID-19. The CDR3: CATSAVYGTSGRMGTQYF. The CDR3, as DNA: TGTGCCACCAGTGCCGTTTACGGGACTAGCGGGAGGATGGGTACGCAGTATTTT.